Presented here are 14 T cell receptor beta chains from one specimen sequenced in a study of T cell responses to AZD1222 COVID-19 vaccine. Sequenced by immunoSEQ multiplex PCR; TCRdb stores in-frame clones only, minus some. The sample records 65,000 to 70,000 clones, around 83% being singletons. Material: peripheral blood, obtained on day 0 of AZD1222 vaccination. The receptor source for this set is an adult in good health.

The chain uses TRBV28 and TRBJ1-2, with a possible D match to TRBD1 (5 bases). Germline loops: CDR1 MDHEN, CDR2 SYDVKM. The CDR3 is made up of 11 amino acids. V was clipped by 3 bases and J by 8 bases, with 7 bases between them. In nucleotides, the CDR3 is TGTGCCAGCAGTTTCAGGGAGGGCTACACCTTC. It is translated as CASSFREGYTF.

V and J are TRBV6-6 and TRBJ1-5; 8 positions match TRBD1. Germline V gives CDR1 MNHNY, CDR2 SVGAGI (reference sequence). V shed 6 bases, J shed 5 bases, and the junction held 3 bases outside the gene matches. This CDR3 contains 13 residues. CDR3: CASRGQGDQPQHF. Here the CDR3 DNA reads TGTGCCAGCAGAGGACAGGGCGATCAGCCCCAGCATTTT.

This clone occurred a few times. The chain uses TRBV28 and TRBJ2-7, with TRBD1 as a possible D gene (6 bases). Germline-derived CDR1 and CDR2 are MDHEN and SYDVKM. CDR3 size: 14 residues. V was trimmed by 6 bases and J by 2 bases, leaving 14 bases between them. In nucleotides, the CDR3 is TGTGCCAGCAGAAGCTACAGGGTGACCTACGAGCAGTACTTC. Protein product: CASRSYRVTYEQYF.

The rearrangement links TRBV12-5 to TRBJ2-2; possibly TRBD1 for D (5 bases). The CDR3 runs 14 residues. The germline V and J ends were trimmed by 5 bases and 1 base, with 8 bases remaining between them. The germline CDR1 and CDR2 sequences are LGHNT and FRNRAP. For the CDR3, the DNA is TGTGCTAGTGGTGAACAGGTGAACACCGGGGAGCTGTTTTTT. Amino acid sequence: CASGEQVNTGELFF.

This clone was picked up a small number of times. This chain uses TRBV10-2 with TRBJ1-4; TRBD1 agrees at 8 bases. CDR3 length equals 14 residues. With V trimmed by 6 bases and J by 4 bases, 4 bases remained unmatched. Germline-derived CDR1 and CDR2 are WSHSY and SAAADI. The CDR3 region is CASRQGGGNEKLFF. CDR3 in DNA: TGCGCCAGCAGACAGGGGGGAGGTAATGAAAAACTGTTTTTT.

CDR3 sequence reads: CASSQEIGQDRSGNTIYF. CDR3 DNA sequence: TGTGCCAGCAGCCAAGAGATCGGCCAGGACCGCTCTGGAAACACCATATATTTT. V usage is TRBV3-1 (or the pseudogene TRBV3-2) and J usage is TRBJ1-3; D is uncertain. The germline CDR1 and CDR2 sequences are LGHDT and YNNKEL (reference sequence). Trimming took 0 bases from V and 0 from J, leaving 15 bases between them. CDR3 size: 18 residues.

V and J are TRBV6-6 and TRBJ1-4, with TRBD1 matching over 7 bases. The junction had 6 bases not matched to a gene; V was cut back by 0 bases and J by 5 bases. The CDR3 spans 16 residues. In germline, CDR1 is MNHNY, CDR2 SVGAGI (reference sequence). CDR3 sequence reads: CASSYSMLQGNEKLFF. The CDR3 region has the DNA TGTGCCAGCAGTTACTCGATGTTACAGGGGAATGAAAAACTGTTTTTT.

This chain joins TRBV19 and TRBJ2-1; 9 nucleotides align to TRBD1. The CDR3 totals 12 residues. Per the germline V gene, CDR1 is LNHDA and CDR2 is SQIVND (reference sequence). V lost 6 bases, J lost 12 bases, and 6 bases stayed unmatched. Here the CDR3 reads CASRETGGRQFF. The CDR3 bases are TGTGCCAGTAGAGAGACAGGGGGAAGGCAGTTCTTC.

The chain employs TRBV9 and TRBJ1-1, with TRBD1 as a possible D gene (5 bases). V shed 0 bases and J shed 4 bases, with 22 bases lying between them. Looked up from germline, CDR1 is SGDLS and CDR2 is YYNGEE. The CDR3 length is 18 residues. The CDR3 is CASSVGIGGGVPGTEAFF. The CDR3 DNA follows: TGTGCCAGCAGCGTAGGGATTGGGGGAGGGGTTCCCGGCACTGAAGCTTTCTTT.

This sequence joins TRBV9 and TRBJ2-3, with TRBD2 as a possible D gene (6 bases). This CDR3 is 15 amino acids long. From germline, CDR1 is SGDLS and CDR2 YYNGEE. The V end was cut by 3 bases, the J end by 2 bases, with 13 bases between. DNA for the CDR3: TGTGCCAGCAGCGGACCGGGACTGCACACAGATACGCAGTATTTT. This sequence encodes CASSGPGLHTDTQYF.

This clone was detected only once. The chain uses TRBV6-5 and TRBJ1-4; 8 bases are a match to TRBD1. Germline-derived CDR1 and CDR2 are MNHEY and SVGAGI. V was clipped by 8 bases and J by 3 bases; unmatched bases: 5. This CDR3 region has 14 residues. The CDR3 protein is CASLEDRANEKLFF. CDR3 sequence (DNA): TGTGCCAGCTTAGAGGACAGGGCTAATGAAAAACTGTTTTTT.

The rearrangement links TRBV11-2 to TRBJ1-3; no clear D gene. CDR1 is SGHAT and CDR2 is FQNNGV in the germline V gene. The CDR3 is 14 amino acids. V lost 7 bases, J lost 7 bases, and 17 bases lay in between. CDR3 coding DNA: TGTGCCAGCACCCTCAGGCTTCTCGGCAACACCATATATTTT. This codes for CASTLRLLGNTIYF.

The chain carries TRBV5-1 and TRBJ2-5; 9 nucleotides match TRBD2. Germline V lookup: CDR1 SGHRS, CDR2 YFSETQ. CDR3 size: 16 residues. V was clipped by 0 bases and J by 2 bases; unmatched bases: 5. CDR3 bases: TGCGCCAGCAGCTTGGGTAGCGGGGGCCTTCAAGAGACCCAGTACTTC. Its protein is CASSLGSGGLQETQYF.

The genes are TRBV7-9 and TRBJ1-5, with no clear D. The CDR3 contains 14 residues. V was clipped by 6 bases and J by 3 bases, with 12 bases between them. Germline V CDR1 and CDR2: SEHNR, FQNEAQ (reference sequence). CDR3 in amino acids: CASSSDGFNQPQHF. The CDR3 nucleotides are TGTGCCAGCAGTTCGGACGGATTCAATCAGCCCCAGCATTTT.